In this sample, the clone carrying this T cell receptor (beta chain) turned up a few times. Its matching antigen is unknown. These data come from a study of T cell repertoires in cytomegalovirus infection. Study-level background: Public TCR beta signature analysis indicated the presence of both CMV infection and matching HLA type. Study outcomes and limitations: Pooled public TCR beta family frequency picked out CMV carriers with the relevant HLA.

TCRdb re-analysed the reads in MiXCR, keeping a single row per CDR3 protein. The table includes 360,000 or so distinct CDR3 sequences, roughly 34% detected once. V was shortened by 2 bases and J by 6 bases, with 11 bases between the two germline ends. CDR3 length: 14 residues. CDR1 SGHTA and CDR2 FQGNSA come from the germline V gene. The J gene is TRBJ2-1, the V gene TRBV7-2, with a tentative D call TRBD2 (6 bases). The source was cultured PBMCs, collected from culture after CMV antigen stimulation. The receptor was derived from a human donor in good health (CMV status not recorded). Some clones in this sample may be carry-over from other donors' samples. CDR3 residues: CASSLRLASNEQFF. The DNA of the CDR3 is TGTGCCAGCAGCTTAAGGCTAGCGAGCAATGAGCAGTTCTTC. Full variable domain (outside the CDR3, taken from reference TRBV7-2 and TRBJ2-1): GAGVSQSPSNKVTEKGKDVELRCDPISGHTALYWYRQSLGQGLEFLIYFQGNSAPDKSGLPSDRFSAERTGGSVSTLTIQRTQQEDSAVYLCASSLRLASNEQFFGPGTRLTVL.